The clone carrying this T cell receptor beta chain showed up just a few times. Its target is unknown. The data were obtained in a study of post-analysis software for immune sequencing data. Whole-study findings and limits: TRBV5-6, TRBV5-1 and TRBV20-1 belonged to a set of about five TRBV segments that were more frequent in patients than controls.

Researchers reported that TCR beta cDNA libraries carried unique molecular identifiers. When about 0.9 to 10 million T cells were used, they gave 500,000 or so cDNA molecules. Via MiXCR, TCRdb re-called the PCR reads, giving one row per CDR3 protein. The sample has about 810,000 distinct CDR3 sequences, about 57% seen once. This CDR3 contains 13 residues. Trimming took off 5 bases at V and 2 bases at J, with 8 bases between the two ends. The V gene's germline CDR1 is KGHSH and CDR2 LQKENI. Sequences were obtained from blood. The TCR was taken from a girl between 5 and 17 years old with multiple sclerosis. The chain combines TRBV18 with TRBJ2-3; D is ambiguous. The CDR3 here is CASSATTTDTQYF. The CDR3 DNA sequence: TGTGCCAGCTCAGCAACTACCACAGATACGCAGTATTTT. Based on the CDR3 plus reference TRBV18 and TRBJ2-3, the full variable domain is NAGVMQNPRHLVRRRGQEARLRCSPMKGHSHVYWYRQLPEEGLKFMVYLQKENIIDESGMPKERFSAEFPKEGPSILRIQQVVRGDSAAYFCASSATTTDTQYFGPGTRLTVL.